Presented here are 7 T cell receptor beta chains from one specimen sequenced in a study of cytomegalovirus exposure and HLA in healthy donors. The method was immunoSEQ multiplex PCR; TCRdb's version includes in-frame clones alone and lacks a portion of them. Of some 73,000 clones in the sample, 85% to 90% were seen once. The sequencing input was PBMCs. Receptor source: a woman aged 18 to 35 in good health and CMV-seropositive.

This clone was detected only once. The chain recombines TRBV28 with TRBJ1-5, with 9 bases lining up with TRBD1. V was pared by 5 bases and J by 4 bases, with 9 bases of the junction left unmatched. The CDR3 runs 16 residues. Per the germline V gene, CDR1 is MDHEN and CDR2 is SYDVKM. The DNA for the CDR3 is TGTGCCAGCAGTCCTCCTCGAGGACAGGGGAATCAGCCCCAGCATTTT. Translating gives CASSPPRGQGNQPQHF. Variable domain in full (rest from reference TRBV28 and TRBJ1-5): DVKVTQSSRYLVKRTGEKVFLECVQDMDHENMFWYRQDPGLGLRLIYFSYDVKMKEKGDIPEGYSVSREKKERFSLILESASTNQTSMYLCASSPPRGQGNQPQHFGDGTRLSIL.

The chain recombines TRBV21-1 with TRBJ1-1. TRBV21-1 is noted as a pseudogene. This CDR3 region has 17 residues. This CDR3 is CASSKRGVVRGNTEAFF. The CDR3 DNA reads as TGTGCCAGCAGCAAACGGGGGGTCGTACGAGGGAACACTGAAGCTTTCTTT.

The chain employs TRBV5-4 and TRBJ1-1, with 7 positions matching TRBD1. The CDR3 totals 14 residues. Trimming cost V 5 bases and J 5 bases; bases outside gene matches: 9. Germline V gene data show CDR1 as SGHNT and CDR2 as YYREEE (reference sequence). The chain's CDR3 is CASSQGQANTEAFF. The CDR3 nucleotides are TGTGCCAGCAGTCAAGGACAGGCAAATACTGAAGCTTTCTTT.

CDR3 amino acids: CASSLGGTSGGSSYEQYF. CDR3 bases: TGTGCCAGCAGCCTTGGAGGGACTAGCGGGGGTAGCTCCTACGAGCAGTACTTC. The chain recombines TRBV7-2 with TRBJ2-7; 14 bases are shared with TRBD2. The CDR3 loop spans 18 amino acids. Trimming cost V 5 bases and J 0 bases; bases outside gene matches: 9. CDR1 SGHTA and CDR2 FQGNSA come from the germline V gene.

The chain employs TRBV6-1 and TRBJ2-1, with TRBD2 as a possible D gene (6 bases). This CDR3 has 15 residues. Deletions cut 4 bases from V and 10 bases from J, with 20 bases between. Germline-derived CDR1 and CDR2 are MNHNS and SASEGT. The DNA for the CDR3 is TGTGCCAGCAGTGCCTACGGGAGCCCGCCGTCCGAGCAGTTCTTC. It is translated as CASSAYGSPPSEQFF.

The J gene is TRBJ1-2, the V gene TRBV18; TRBD1 matches at 9 bases. Germline CDR1 KGHSH, CDR2 LQKENI. Unmatched junction bases numbered 5, after V lost 4 bases and J lost 8 bases. The length of the CDR3 is 13 residues. CDR3 in DNA: TGTGCCAGCTCACTTGGGACAGGGAACGGCTACACCTTC. Its protein product is CASSLGTGNGYTF. The full variable domain, with the rest looked up from reference TRBV18 and TRBJ1-2, is NAGVMQNPRHLVRRRGQEARLRCSPMKGHSHVYWYRQLPEEGLKFMVYLQKENIIDESGMPKERFSAEFPKEGPSILRIQQVVRGDSAAYFCASSLGTGNGYTFGSGTRLTVV.

The chain is built from TRBV30 and TRBJ2-1; TRBD2 agrees at 11 bases. The junction had 3 bases not matched to a gene; V was cut back by 4 bases and J by 10 bases. The CDR3 has 12 amino acids. Germline assignment: CDR1 GTSNPN and CDR2 SVGIG (reference sequence). The CDR3 coding sequence is TGTGCCTGGACTAGCGGGAGGAGGGAGCAGTTCTTC. It encodes CAWTSGRREQFF. Together with reference TRBV30 and TRBJ2-1, the CDR3 gives the full variable domain: SQTIHQWPATLVQPVGSPLSLECTVEGTSNPNLYWYRQAAGRGLQLLFYSVGIGQISSEVPQNLSASRPQDRQFILSSKKLLLSDSGFYLCAWTSGRREQFFGPGTRLTVL.